A selection of T cell receptor beta chains follows, all from one sample in a study of monozygotic twins with inflammatory bowel disease. TCRdb processed the 5' RACE reads again and assigns one entry to each CDR3 protein, with no DNA. The sample data list about 300,000 distinct CDR3 sequences. Sample: blood. The receptors shown here come from a human donor with ulcerative colitis or Crohn's disease, or a healthy co-twin of an affected twin (not recorded which). CDR3s include the opening cysteine and the closing phenylalanine or tryptophan.

>TRBV9|TRBJ2-2
CASSVNAPGSAGELFF
>TRBV7-9|TRBJ2-5
CASSLVGGEETQYF
>TRBV6-1|TRBJ1-2
CASSVGPGGYTF
>TRBV12-3/TRBV12-4|TRBJ1-3
CASSLRNTIYF
>TRBV7-2|TRBJ1-4
CASSFSDRGHEKLFF
>TRBV29-1|TRBJ2-1
CSTNLDYNEQFF
>TRBV15|TRBJ2-1
CATSLDRDRGRSEQFF
>TRBV28|TRBJ2-7
CASTGLAGKDEQYF
>TRBV6-2/TRBV6-3|TRBJ2-7
CASSYSLLQGEQYF
>TRBV24-1|TRBJ2-7
CATMAGGEQYF
>TRBV5-1|TRBJ2-7
CASSPYWTGANEQYF
>TRBV6-2/TRBV6-3|TRBJ2-5
CASYSAGLAGGETQYF
>TRBV5-1|TRBJ2-7
CASSPDRADYEQYF
>TRBV12-3/TRBV12-4|TRBJ2-1
CASSFSRENEQFF
>TRBV12-3/TRBV12-4|TRBJ1-4
CASSLSLHLHNEKLFF
>TRBV5-1|TRBJ2-3
CASSRLAITDTQYF
>TRBV5-1|TRBJ1-1
CASSLAITNTEAFF
>TRBV5-1|TRBJ2-7
CASSPEGFNYEQYF
>TRBV20-1|TRBJ1-2
CSATQGLSGTGPYGYTF
>TRBV28|TRBJ2-1
CASHGGINNEQFF
>TRBV5-1|TRBJ1-6
CASSSQGVDNSPLHF
>TRBV19|TRBJ2-7
CASSRGTGTYEQYF
>TRBV4-2|TRBJ2-3
CASSQGIGRAGTDTQYF
>TRBV30|TRBJ2-3
CAWSRTSGARDTQYF
>TRBV20-1|TRBJ2-4
CSAPFQGSLAKNIQYF
>TRBV5-1|TRBJ2-1
CASSLVLAGGPRDEQFF
>TRBV20-1|TRBJ1-5
CSASVRGRLGNQPQHF
>TRBV5-4|TRBJ1-1
CASKLGAEAFF
>TRBV12-3/TRBV12-4|TRBJ2-1
CASSFPIDWPNEQFF
>TRBV4-2|TRBJ2-1
CASSQDPGGGGSSYNEQFF
>TRBV5-1|TRBJ2-1
CASSTLRPMGLAINNEQFF
>TRBV3-1|TRBJ2-7
CASSQERGRYEQYF
>TRBV2|TRBJ1-2
CASGGQVANYGYTF
>TRBV11-2|TRBJ2-3
CASSSGTRRSGTDTQYF
>TRBV29-1|TRBJ2-1
CSVQRTAPNEQFF
>TRBV21-1|TRBJ2-3
CASSKGGSSTDTQYF
>TRBV18|TRBJ2-1
CASSPPFSGGSYNEQFF
>TRBV11-1|TRBJ2-6
CASSLVPTRQGFSGANVLTF
>TRBV7-9|TRBJ2-7
CASSSGLAGAHEQYF
>TRBV28|TRBJ2-7
CATEGTSGGFPYEQYF
>TRBV6-1|TRBJ1-5
CASRGTDRGQPQHF
>TRBV10-3|TRBJ1-6
CAIRSELNSPLHF
>TRBV7-9|TRBJ1-6
CASSPRASSYNSPLHF
>TRBV6-2/TRBV6-3|TRBJ1-5
CASRIPGPSQPQHF
>TRBV7-2|TRBJ2-2
CASSLIPSGSVGELFF
>TRBV6-5|TRBJ2-1
CASSSWTSGRARPLEQFF
>TRBV11-2|TRBJ2-2
CASSLVWTNTGELFF
>TRBV2|TRBJ1-5
CASSDPGLQPQYF
>TRBV6-1|TRBJ1-2
CASSASWGQVSGYTF
>TRBV7-2|TRBJ2-7
CASKLAGGPSYEQYF
>TRBV9|TRBJ2-5
CASSFGRSHGETQYF
>TRBV28|TRBJ2-7
CASSLFAIRSYEQYF
>TRBV5-4|TRBJ2-7
CASSLGGTSGSYEQYF
>TRBV29-1|TRBJ2-1
CSVEISGVEQFF